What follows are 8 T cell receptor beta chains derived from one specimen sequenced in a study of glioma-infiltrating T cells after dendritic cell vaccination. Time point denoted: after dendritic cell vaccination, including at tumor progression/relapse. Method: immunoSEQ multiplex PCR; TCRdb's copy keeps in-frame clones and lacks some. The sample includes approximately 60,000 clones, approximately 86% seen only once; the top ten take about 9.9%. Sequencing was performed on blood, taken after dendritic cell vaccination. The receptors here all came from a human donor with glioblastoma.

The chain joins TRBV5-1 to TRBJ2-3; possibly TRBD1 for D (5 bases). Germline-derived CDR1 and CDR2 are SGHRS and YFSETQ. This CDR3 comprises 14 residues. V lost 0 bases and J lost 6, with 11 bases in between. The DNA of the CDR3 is TGCGCCAGCAGCTTGGTGGGGCCAGGGGATACGCAGTATTTT. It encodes CASSLVGPGDTQYF.

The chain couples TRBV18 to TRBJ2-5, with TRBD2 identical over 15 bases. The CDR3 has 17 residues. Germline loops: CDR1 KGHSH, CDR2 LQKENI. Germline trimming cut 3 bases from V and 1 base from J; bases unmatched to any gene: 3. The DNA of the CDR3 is TGTGCCAGCTCACCTATGGGACTAGCGGGAGGCCAAGAGACCCAGTACTTC. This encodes CASSPMGLAGGQETQYF.

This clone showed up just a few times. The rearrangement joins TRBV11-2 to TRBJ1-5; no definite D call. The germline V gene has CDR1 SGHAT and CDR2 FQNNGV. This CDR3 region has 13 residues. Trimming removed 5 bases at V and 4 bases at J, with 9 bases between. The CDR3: CASSQETNQPQHF. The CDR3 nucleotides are TGTGCCAGCAGCCAAGAGACAAATCAGCCCCAGCATTTT.

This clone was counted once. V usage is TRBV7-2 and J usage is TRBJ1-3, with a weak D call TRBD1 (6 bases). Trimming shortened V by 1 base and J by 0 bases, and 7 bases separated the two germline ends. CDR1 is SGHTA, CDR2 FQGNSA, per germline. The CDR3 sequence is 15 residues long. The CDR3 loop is CASSLGGGSGNTIYF. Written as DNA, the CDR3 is TGTGCCAGCAGCTTAGGAGGGGGCTCTGGAAACACCATATATTTT.

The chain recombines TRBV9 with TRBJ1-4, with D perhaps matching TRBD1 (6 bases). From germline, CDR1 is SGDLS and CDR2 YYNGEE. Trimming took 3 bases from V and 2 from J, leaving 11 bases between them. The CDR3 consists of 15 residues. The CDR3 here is CASSGRGSTNEKLFF. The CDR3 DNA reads TGTGCCAGCAGCGGTAGGGGGTCGACTAATGAAAAACTGTTTTTT.

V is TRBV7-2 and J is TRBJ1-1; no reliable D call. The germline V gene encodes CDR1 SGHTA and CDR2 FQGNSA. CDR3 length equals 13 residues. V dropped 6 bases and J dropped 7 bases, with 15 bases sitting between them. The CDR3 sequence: CASSHGRGFEAFF. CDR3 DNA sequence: TGTGCCAGCAGTCACGGCCGAGGCTTTGAAGCTTTCTTT.

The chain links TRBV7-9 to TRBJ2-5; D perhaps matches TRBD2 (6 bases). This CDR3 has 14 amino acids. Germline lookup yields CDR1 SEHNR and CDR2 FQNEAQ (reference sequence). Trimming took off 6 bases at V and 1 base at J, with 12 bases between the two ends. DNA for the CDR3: TGTGCCAGCAGTGGGGGGTCAGGCCAAGAGACCCAGTACTTC. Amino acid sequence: CASSGGSGQETQYF. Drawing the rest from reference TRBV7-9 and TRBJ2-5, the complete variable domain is DTGVSQNPRHKITKRGQNVTFRCDPISEHNRLYWYRQTLGQGPEFLTYFQNEAQLEKSRLLSDRFSAERPKGSFSTLEIQRTEQGDSAMYLCASSGGSGQETQYFGPGTRLLVL.

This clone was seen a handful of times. The CDR3 is CASSLDGTGNYNEQFF. The CDR3 nucleotides are TGTGCCAGCAGCTTAGACGGGACAGGGAACTACAATGAGCAGTTCTTC. The chain employs TRBV7-2 and TRBJ2-1; 9 bases are shared with TRBD1. Germline CDR1 SGHTA, CDR2 FQGNSA. The CDR3 has 16 residues. J was trimmed by 3 bases and V by 1 base; bases with no gene match: 4.